This T cell receptor (beta chain) derives from a study of cytomegalovirus exposure and HLA in healthy donors. CDR1 and CDR2 from the germline V gene are SGHDT and YYEEEE. The CDR3 has 13 amino acids. Trimming stripped 0 bases from V and 4 bases from J, with 5 bases between. The PCR made use of 60 Vbeta and 13 Jbeta primers. The method was immunoSEQ multiplex PCR; TCRdb's version includes in-frame clones alone and lacks a portion of them. This sample yields around 100,000 clones, of which 79% are seen a single time; 3% to 3.5% belongs to the top ten. Source material: PBMCs. The chain recombines TRBV5-6 with TRBJ2-1; tentative D call: TRBD1 (5 bases). This TCR derives from a woman aged 40 to 55 in good health and CMV-seronegative. CDR3 amino acids: CASSLGQYNEQFF. Here the CDR3 DNA reads TGTGCCAGCAGCTTGGGACAGTACAATGAGCAGTTCTTC.